The next 4 T cell receptor beta chains were all read from a single sample in a study of control samples from healthy donors and cancer patients. Generated by immunoSEQ multiplex PCR, the TCRdb table keeps only in-frame clones and is missing some. The sample includes roughly 88,000 clones, roughly nine tenths seen only once; the top ten take 0.92%. What was sequenced was blood. These receptors originate from a woman in her twenties or thirties in good health.

This rearrangement joins TRBV5-1 to TRBJ1-6; 7 bases fit TRBD1. CDR1 is SGHRS and CDR2 is YFSETQ in the germline V gene. This CDR3 has 14 amino acids. V lost 4 bases and J lost 9; bases outside the gene matches: 7. For the CDR3, the DNA is TGCGCCAGCAGCGCGGGACAGCCATCTTCACCCCTCCACTTT. Translated, it gives CASSAGQPSSPLHF.

In this sample, this clone turned up a few times. The chain is built from TRBV28 and TRBJ1-5, with D hard to call. CDR1 and CDR2 (germline): MDHEN, SYDVKM. The CDR3 is made up of 14 amino acids. V was trimmed by 5 bases and J by 2 bases, leaving 10 bases between them. CDR3 coding DNA: TGTGCCAGCAGTCCCCTCGGGCGCAATCAGCCCCAGCATTTT. Residues: CASSPLGRNQPQHF.

The chain carries TRBV5-1 and TRBJ2-3; tentatively, D is TRBD1 or TRBD2 (5 bases each). The CDR3 is 14 residues long. V lost 4 bases to trimming and J lost 1 base, with 10 bases between them. CDR1 and CDR2 from the germline V gene are SGHRS and YFSETQ. The DNA for the CDR3 is TGCGCCAGCAGCCCCGGGGCAGGCACAGATACGCAGTATTTT. Its protein product is CASSPGAGTDTQYF.

This clone was picked up a small number of times. The V and J genes are TRBV6-5 and TRBJ1-1; 7 bases match TRBD1. Germline CDR1 MNHEY, CDR2 SVGAGI. The trim removed 3 bases at V and 3 bases at J, leaving 7 bases unmatched. This CDR3 comprises 15 residues. CDR3 amino acids: CASSYYVTGYTEAFF. In DNA form, the CDR3 reads TGTGCCAGCAGTTATTATGTGACAGGGTACACTGAAGCTTTCTTT.